A single count supports the clone carrying this TCR beta chain. Patients at the Seattle site were enrolled during active infection and followed longitudinally. Sequencing used immunoSEQ multiplex PCR; TCRdb keeps in-frame clones, though not all of them. Of a few hundred thousand clones in the sample, almost 90% were seen once. This specimen comes from a study of blood T cell repertoires in COVID-19. Across the whole study: Samples came from the United States, Italy and Spain, spanning acute and convalescent COVID-19. Sample material is recorded as cDNA or gDNA derived from T cells, B-cell-depleted T cells, or PBMCs.

With 4 bases removed from V and 2 bases from J, the gap between germline ends came to 8 bases. This CDR3 spans 13 amino acids. The germline V gene has CDR1 MRHNA and CDR2 SNTAGT. Sequencing input: peripheral blood. This receptor was identified in a woman aged 60 to 75 with COVID-19, enrolled during active disease. The chain links TRBV6-4 to TRBJ1-1; D remains ambiguous. CDR3 coding DNA: TGTGCCAGCAGTGTTGAGGTCAACACTGAAGCTTTCTTT. Translating gives CASSVEVNTEAFF.